One and the same sample provided the 15 T cell receptor beta chains below, sequenced in a study of control samples from healthy donors and cancer patients. TCRdb keeps only in-frame clones here, not all; method: immunoSEQ multiplex PCR. Among about 42,000 clones listed, 75% to 90% were seen once. The sequenced sample was blood. The receptors were sampled from a man aged 55 to 70 in good health.

With respect to this clone: Within the sample, other DNA sequences also encode this same CDR3. This chain uses TRBV5-1 with TRBJ1-2; possibly TRBD1 for D (6 bases). CDR3 length: 15 amino acids. The V gene's germline CDR1 is SGHRS and CDR2 YFSETQ. V lost 4 bases and J lost 5, with 18 bases in between. CDR3 DNA sequence: TGCGCCAGCAGCCTGGGAATGGGGGGCGCGTATGGCTACACCTTC. Translating it yields CASSLGMGGAYGYTF. The full variable domain, with the rest looked up from reference TRBV5-1 and TRBJ1-2, is KAGVTQTPRYLIKTRGQQVTLSCSPISGHRSVSWYQQTPGQGLQFLFEYFSETQRNKGNFPGRFSGRQFSNSRSEMNVSTLELGDSALYLCASSLGMGGAYGYTFGSGTRLTVV.

This chain uses TRBV7-2 with TRBJ2-1, with TRBD1 matching over 9 bases. The CDR3 length is 17 residues. The germline CDR1 and CDR2 sequences are SGHTA and FQGNSA. V lost 3 bases, J lost 0 bases, and 6 bases stayed unmatched. The CDR3 protein is CASSFSGTGSSYNEQFF. CDR3 in DNA: TGTGCCAGCAGCTTCTCCGGGACAGGGAGCTCCTACAATGAGCAGTTCTTC. The variable domain in full, completed from reference TRBV7-2 and TRBJ2-1, reads GAGVSQSPSNKVTEKGKDVELRCDPISGHTALYWYRQSLGQGLEFLIYFQGNSAPDKSGLPSDRFSAERTGGSVSTLTIQRTQQEDSAVYLCASSFSGTGSSYNEQFFGPGTRLTVL.

This chain links TRBV21-1 with TRBJ2-3; TRBD2 is the table's D call, not checked against the DNA. TRBV21-1 is deemed a pseudogene. The CDR3 is 19 amino acids. In DNA, the CDR3 is TGTGCCAGCAGCAAAGTAAGGTCTAGCCAAGCGGGGGGCACAGATACGCAGTATTTT. Its protein product is CASSKVRSSQAGGTDTQYF.

The V and J genes are TRBV6-5 and TRBJ1-2, with 10 bases identical to TRBD1. CDR3 length: 13 residues. CDR1 and CDR2 from the germline V gene are MNHEY and SVGAGI. J was trimmed by 3 bases and V by 10 bases; bases with no gene match: 5. Written as DNA, the CDR3 is TGTGCCACCAGACAGGGGGCGGACTATGGCTACACCTTC. Translated, it gives CATRQGADYGYTF.

V usage is TRBV19 and J usage is TRBJ2-7, with 8 bases matching TRBD1. Germline CDR1 is LNHDA and CDR2 is SQIVND (reference sequence). CDR3 length equals 15 residues. Trimming removed 0 bases from V and 5 bases from J; junction bases left unmatched: 6. In nucleotides, the CDR3 is TGTGCCAGTAGTATAGATCGACAGGGGAGCAACGAGCAGTACTTC. Its protein product is CASSIDRQGSNEQYF.

This clone was picked up a small number of times. This chain connects TRBV4-3 to TRBJ1-2; D unresolved. CDR3 length equals 13 residues. With 2 bases removed from V and 8 bases from J, the gap between germline ends came to 12 bases. Germline V lookup: CDR1 LGHNA, CDR2 YSLEER. This CDR3 is CASSQRGYEGYTF. Here the CDR3 DNA reads TGCGCCAGCAGCCAAAGAGGGTACGAAGGCTACACCTTC.

The chain uses TRBV6-2 or TRBV6-3 and TRBJ2-7, with D possibly being TRBD2 (6 bases). The CDR3 runs 18 residues. With 6 bases removed from V and 2 bases from J, the gap between germline ends came to 26 bases. Germline CDR1 is MNHEY and CDR2 is SVGEGT. This chain's CDR3 is CASSSRRERSRGAYEQYF. The CDR3, as DNA: TGTGCCAGCAGCTCTAGGAGGGAAAGGAGTAGGGGAGCCTACGAGCAGTACTTC.

The chain links TRBV11-2 to TRBJ2-5; D is unresolved. V dropped 3 bases and J dropped 7 bases, with 12 bases sitting between them. Germline CDR1 reads SGHAT; CDR2 reads FQNNGV. This CDR3 contains 13 residues. CDR3 sequence: CASSLDVERTQYF. CDR3 DNA: TGTGCCAGCAGCTTGGACGTAGAGAGGACCCAGTACTTC. Drawing the rest from reference TRBV11-2 and TRBJ2-5, the complete variable domain is EAGVAQSPRYKIIEKRQSVAFWCNPISGHATLYWYQQILGQGPKLLIQFQNNGVVDDSQLPKDRFSAERLKGVDSTLKIQPAKLEDSAVYLCASSLDVERTQYFGPGTRLLVL.

V and J are TRBV5-1 and TRBJ2-7, with 7 bases that match TRBD1. Per the germline V gene, CDR1 is SGHRS and CDR2 is YFSETQ. Losses at the gene ends were 3 bases for V and 0 bases for J; bases not matched to a gene: 6. The CDR3 extends over 15 amino acids. CDR3 sequence (DNA): TGCGCCAGCAGCTCCGGACAGGACCTCTCCTACGAGCAGTACTTC. Translated: CASSSGQDLSYEQYF.

The J gene is TRBJ2-3, the V gene TRBV7-9, with D unresolved. The CDR3 covers 13 residues. The germline gives CDR1 SEHNR, CDR2 FQNEAQ (reference sequence). V dropped 1 base and J dropped 2 bases, with 4 bases sitting between them. DNA for the CDR3: TGTGCCAGCAGCTTAGTCTCCACAGATACGCAGTATTTT. Translated, it gives CASSLVSTDTQYF.

This clone has only one observation. V and J are TRBV30 and TRBJ1-3; no clear D gene. V was shortened by 4 bases and J by 0 bases, with 7 bases between the two germline ends. This CDR3 spans 13 amino acids. Germline-derived CDR1 and CDR2 are GTSNPN and SVGIG (reference sequence). The CDR3 sequence is CAWTSGSGNTIYF. The CDR3 DNA reads TGTGCCTGGACGTCGGGCTCTGGAAACACCATATATTTT.

This clone has only one observation. The chain links TRBV7-9 to TRBJ2-7; 11 nucleotides agree with TRBD2. This CDR3 is 15 amino acids long. CDR1 is SEHNR, CDR2 FQNEAQ, per germline (reference sequence). The V segment lost 5 bases and the J segment 2 bases; nucleotides outside the gene matches: 5. This CDR3 is CASSPGLAEPYEQYF. CDR3 DNA: TGTGCCAGCAGCCCGGGACTAGCGGAACCCTACGAGCAGTACTTC.

This clone was recorded a few times. The rearrangement uses TRBV6-2 or TRBV6-3 and TRBJ1-5; 12 nucleotides line up with TRBD1. The CDR3 sequence is 18 residues long. The germline V gene encodes CDR1 MNHEY and CDR2 SVGEGT. With V trimmed by 0 bases and J by 7 bases, 10 bases remained unmatched. In nucleotides, the CDR3 is TGTGCCAGCAGTTACTCGCCGGGACAGGGGGCTGAGGGGCAGCCCCAGCATTTT. It encodes CASSYSPGQGAEGQPQHF.

This clone was seen once. The rearrangement uses TRBV6-4 and TRBJ1-2, with TRBD1 matching over 11 bases. V gave up 6 bases and J gave up 6 bases; unmatched junction bases: 9. This CDR3 is built from 15 residues. Germline loops: CDR1 MRHNA, CDR2 SNTAGT. The CDR3 DNA is TGTGCCAGCAGACGGAACCCGGGACAGGGGGATGGCTACACCTTC. Translation: CASRRNPGQGDGYTF.

The CDR3 DNA reads TGTGCCATCCAATCACTCGCTAGCACAGATACGCAGTATTTT. Residues: CAIQSLASTDTQYF. V and J are TRBV11-2 and TRBJ2-3; no firm D call. This CDR3 comprises 14 residues. V gave up 10 bases and J gave up 0 bases, with 14 bases separating them. Germline values: CDR1 SGHAT, CDR2 FQNNGV. The whole variable domain, filled in from reference TRBV11-2 and TRBJ2-3, reads EAGVAQSPRYKIIEKRQSVAFWCNPISGHATLYWYQQILGQGPKLLIQFQNNGVVDDSQLPKDRFSAERLKGVDSTLKIQPAKLEDSAVYLCAIQSLASTDTQYFGPGTRLTVL.